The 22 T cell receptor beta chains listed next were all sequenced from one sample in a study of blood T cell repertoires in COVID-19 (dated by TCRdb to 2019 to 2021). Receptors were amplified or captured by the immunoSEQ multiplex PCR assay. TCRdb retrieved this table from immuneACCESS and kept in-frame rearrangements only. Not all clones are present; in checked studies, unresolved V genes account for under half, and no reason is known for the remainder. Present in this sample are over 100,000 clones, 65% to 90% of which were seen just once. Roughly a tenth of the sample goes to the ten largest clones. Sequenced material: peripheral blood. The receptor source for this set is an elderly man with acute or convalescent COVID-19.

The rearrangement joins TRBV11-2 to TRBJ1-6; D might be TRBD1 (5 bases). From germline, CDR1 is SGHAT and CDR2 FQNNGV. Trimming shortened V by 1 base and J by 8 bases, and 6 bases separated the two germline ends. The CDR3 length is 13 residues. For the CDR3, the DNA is TGTGCCAGCAGCTTAGCAGGGTATTCACCCCTCCACTTT. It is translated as CASSLAGYSPLHF.

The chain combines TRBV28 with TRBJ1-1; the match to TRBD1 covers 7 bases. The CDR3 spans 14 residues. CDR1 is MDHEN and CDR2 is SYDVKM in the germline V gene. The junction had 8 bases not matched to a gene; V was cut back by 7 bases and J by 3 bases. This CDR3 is CASTETGFYTEAFF. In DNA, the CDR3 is TGTGCCAGCACCGAGACAGGGTTTTACACTGAAGCTTTCTTT.

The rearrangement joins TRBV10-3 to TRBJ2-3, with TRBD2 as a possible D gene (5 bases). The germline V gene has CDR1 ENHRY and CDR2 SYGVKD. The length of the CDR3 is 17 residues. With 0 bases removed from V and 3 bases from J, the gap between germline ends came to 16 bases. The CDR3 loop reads CAISESPPDGGTDTQYF. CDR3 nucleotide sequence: TGTGCCATCAGTGAGTCCCCACCTGACGGCGGGACAGATACGCAGTATTTT.

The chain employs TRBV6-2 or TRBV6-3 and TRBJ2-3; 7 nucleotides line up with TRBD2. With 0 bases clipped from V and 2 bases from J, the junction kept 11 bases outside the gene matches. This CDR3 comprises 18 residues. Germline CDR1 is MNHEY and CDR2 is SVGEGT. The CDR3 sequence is CASSYSSLAEAYTDTQYF. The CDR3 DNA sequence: TGTGCCAGCAGTTACTCGAGTCTAGCGGAGGCCTACACAGATACGCAGTATTTT.

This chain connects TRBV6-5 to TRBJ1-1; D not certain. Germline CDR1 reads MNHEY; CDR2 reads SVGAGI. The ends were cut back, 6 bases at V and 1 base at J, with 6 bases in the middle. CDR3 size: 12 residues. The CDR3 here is CASSPGNTEAFF. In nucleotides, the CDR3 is TGTGCCAGCAGCCCCGGGAACACTGAAGCTTTCTTT.

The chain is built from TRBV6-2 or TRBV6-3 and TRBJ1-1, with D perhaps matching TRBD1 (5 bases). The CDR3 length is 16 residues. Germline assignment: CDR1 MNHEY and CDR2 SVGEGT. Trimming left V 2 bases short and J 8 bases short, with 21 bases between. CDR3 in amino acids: CASSYEAGPRQGEAFF. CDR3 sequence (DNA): TGTGCCAGCAGTTACGAGGCAGGGCCAAGACAAGGGGAAGCTTTCTTT.

CDR3 sequence (DNA): TGTGCCAGCAGCCCTAGTGGGGGGGGCTACGAGCAGTACTTC. Its protein is CASSPSGGGYEQYF. The chain has TRBV11-2 and TRBJ2-7, with 7 bases aligning to TRBD2. The CDR3 length is 14 residues. Germline CDR1 reads SGHAT; CDR2 reads FQNNGV. Trimming removed 5 bases from V and 3 bases from J; junction bases left unmatched: 7.

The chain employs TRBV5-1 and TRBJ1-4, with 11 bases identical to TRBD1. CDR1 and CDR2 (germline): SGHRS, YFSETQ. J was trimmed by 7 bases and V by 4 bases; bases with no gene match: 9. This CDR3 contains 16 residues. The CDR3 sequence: CASSAGTGGSAEKLFF. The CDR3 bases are TGCGCCAGCAGCGCCGGGACAGGGGGGTCTGCTGAAAAACTGTTTTTT. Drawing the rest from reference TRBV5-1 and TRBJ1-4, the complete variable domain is KAGVTQTPRYLIKTRGQQVTLSCSPISGHRSVSWYQQTPGQGLQFLFEYFSETQRNKGNFPGRFSGRQFSNSRSEMNVSTLELGDSALYLCASSAGTGGSAEKLFFGSGTQLSVL.

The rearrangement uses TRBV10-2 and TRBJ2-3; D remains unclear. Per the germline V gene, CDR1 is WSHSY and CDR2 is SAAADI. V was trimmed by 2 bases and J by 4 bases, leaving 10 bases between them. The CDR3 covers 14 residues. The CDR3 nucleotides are TGCGCCAGCAGTGAGGGAGATGACGCAGATACGCAGTATTTT. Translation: CASSEGDDADTQYF.

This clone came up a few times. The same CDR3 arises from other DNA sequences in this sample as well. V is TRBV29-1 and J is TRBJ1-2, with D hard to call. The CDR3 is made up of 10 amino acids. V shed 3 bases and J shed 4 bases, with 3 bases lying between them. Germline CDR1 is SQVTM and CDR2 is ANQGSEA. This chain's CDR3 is CSVDSYGYTF. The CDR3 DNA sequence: TGCAGCGTTGACAGCTATGGCTACACCTTC.

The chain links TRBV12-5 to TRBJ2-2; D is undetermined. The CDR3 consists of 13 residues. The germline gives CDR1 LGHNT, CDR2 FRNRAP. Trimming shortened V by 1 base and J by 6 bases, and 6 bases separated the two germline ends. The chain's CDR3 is CASGLEQAGELFF. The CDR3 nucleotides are TGTGCTAGTGGTTTGGAACAAGCCGGGGAGCTGTTTTTT.

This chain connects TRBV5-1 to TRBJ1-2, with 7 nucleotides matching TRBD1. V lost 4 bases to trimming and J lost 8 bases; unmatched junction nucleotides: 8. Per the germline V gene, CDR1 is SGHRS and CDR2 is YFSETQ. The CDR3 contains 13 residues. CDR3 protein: CASSQTGESGYTF. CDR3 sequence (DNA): TGCGCCAGCAGCCAAACAGGGGAATCGGGCTACACCTTC. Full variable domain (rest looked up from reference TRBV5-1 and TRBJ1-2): KAGVTQTPRYLIKTRGQQVTLSCSPISGHRSVSWYQQTPGQGLQFLFEYFSETQRNKGNFPGRFSGRQFSNSRSEMNVSTLELGDSALYLCASSQTGESGYTFGSGTRLTVV.

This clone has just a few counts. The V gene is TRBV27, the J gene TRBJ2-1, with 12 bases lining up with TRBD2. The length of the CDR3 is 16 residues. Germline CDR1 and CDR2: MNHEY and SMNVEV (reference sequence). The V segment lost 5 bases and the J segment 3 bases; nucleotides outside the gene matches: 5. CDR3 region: CASSPALAGGYNEQFF. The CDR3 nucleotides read TGTGCCAGCAGTCCAGCACTAGCGGGAGGCTACAATGAGCAGTTCTTC.

The CDR3 here is CASSPHAGDINYGYTF. Written as DNA, the CDR3 is TGTGCCAGCAGCCCTCATGCAGGGGACATAAACTATGGCTACACCTTC. This chain links TRBV9 with TRBJ1-2, with a tentative D call TRBD1 (6 bases). V lost 4 bases to trimming and J lost 2 bases, with 18 bases between them. Germline V gene sequence: CDR1 SGDLS, CDR2 YYNGEE. This CDR3 contains 16 residues.

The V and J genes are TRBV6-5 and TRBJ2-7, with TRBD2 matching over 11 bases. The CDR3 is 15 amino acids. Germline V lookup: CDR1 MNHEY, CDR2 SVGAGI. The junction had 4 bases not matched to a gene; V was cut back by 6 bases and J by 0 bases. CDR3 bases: TGTGCCAGCAGGATGACTAGCGGGACCTCCTACGAGCAGTACTTC. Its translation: CASRMTSGTSYEQYF.

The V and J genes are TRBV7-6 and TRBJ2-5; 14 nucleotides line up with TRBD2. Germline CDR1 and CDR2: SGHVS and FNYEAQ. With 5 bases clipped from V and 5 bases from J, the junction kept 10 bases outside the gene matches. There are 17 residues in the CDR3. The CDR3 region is CASSPHGTSGSSETQYF. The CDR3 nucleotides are TGTGCCAGCAGCCCGCACGGGACTAGCGGGAGTTCCGAGACCCAGTACTTC.

This CDR3 is CSATRMTEAFF. The CDR3, as DNA: TGCAGTGCAACGCGGATGACTGAAGCTTTCTTT. This chain uses TRBV20-1 with TRBJ1-1; no clear D. Germline loops: CDR1 DFQATT, CDR2 SNEGSKA (reference sequence). This CDR3 is 11 amino acids long. Trimming took off 6 bases at V and 5 bases at J, with 10 bases between the two ends.

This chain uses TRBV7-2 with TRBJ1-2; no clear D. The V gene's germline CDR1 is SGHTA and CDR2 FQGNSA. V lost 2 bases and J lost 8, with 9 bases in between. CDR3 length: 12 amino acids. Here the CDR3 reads CASSLMREGYTF. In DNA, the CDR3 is TGTGCCAGCAGCTTAATGAGGGAAGGCTACACCTTC.

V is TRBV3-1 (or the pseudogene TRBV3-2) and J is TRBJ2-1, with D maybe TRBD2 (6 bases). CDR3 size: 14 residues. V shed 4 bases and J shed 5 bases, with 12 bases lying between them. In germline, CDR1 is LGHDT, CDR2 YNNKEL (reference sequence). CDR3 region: CASSPTGLHNEQFF. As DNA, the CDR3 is TGTGCCAGCAGCCCTACCGGACTACACAATGAGCAGTTCTTC.

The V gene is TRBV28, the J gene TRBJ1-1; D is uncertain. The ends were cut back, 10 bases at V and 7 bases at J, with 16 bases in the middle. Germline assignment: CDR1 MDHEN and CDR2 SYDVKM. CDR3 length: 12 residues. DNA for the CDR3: TGTGCCACACGAGGCCGTATCGATGAAGCTTTCTTT. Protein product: CATRGRIDEAFF.

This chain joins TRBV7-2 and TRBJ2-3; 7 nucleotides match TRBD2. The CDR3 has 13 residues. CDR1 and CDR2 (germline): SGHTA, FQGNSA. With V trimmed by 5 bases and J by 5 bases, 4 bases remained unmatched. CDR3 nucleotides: TGTGCCAGCAGCGGGAGGGCCCGAGATACGCAGTATTTT. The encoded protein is CASSGRARDTQYF.

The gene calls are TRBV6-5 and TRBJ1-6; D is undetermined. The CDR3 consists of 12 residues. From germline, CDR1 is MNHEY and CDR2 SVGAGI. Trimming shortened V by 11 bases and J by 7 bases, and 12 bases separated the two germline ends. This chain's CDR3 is CAARGSNSPLHF. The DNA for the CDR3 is TGTGCCGCCCGAGGGAGCAATTCACCCCTCCACTTT.